The clone carrying this T cell receptor beta chain was picked up a small number of times. Authors' data handling: By means of reference gene primer amplification, nucleated cell counts were estimated. Clones were sequenced by immunoSEQ multiplex PCR, and TCRdb holds only the in-frame ones, with some missing. Clonal size and the V and J genes are those of that table, whereas D and trimming came from the DNA. Counted here are 350,000 to 450,000 clones, 85% occurring once; the ten biggest clones make up 3.5% to 4%. This entry belongs to a study of blood T cell repertoires in COVID-19. The ends lost 11 bases at V and 5 bases at J; junction bases unmatched: 11. The CDR3 covers 14 residues. CDR1 and CDR2 (germline): SNHLY, FYNNEI.

This clonotype originated in a woman younger than 35 with acute or convalescent COVID-19. V is TRBV2 and J is TRBJ1-4; TRBD1 aligns across 7 bases. Sequencing was carried out using peripheral blood. The CDR3 here is CAVPTQGENEKLFF. CDR3 coding DNA: TGTGCCGTACCGACGCAGGGGGAGAATGAAAAACTGTTTTTT.